Here is one TCR beta chain with its context. This record comes from a study of blood T cell repertoires in COVID-19. Study as a whole: Some COVID-19 samples were acute and others convalescent; all came from the United States, Italy and Spain. Sample material is recorded as cDNA or gDNA derived from T cells, B-cell-depleted T cells, or PBMCs.

Per the authors' pipeline: It was from reference gene primer amplification that nucleated cell counts were estimated. Assay used: immunoSEQ multiplex PCR; TCRdb lists only in-frame clones, some missing. The DNA gave D and trimming, while V, J and clone size come from that table. Among approximately 80,000 clones listed, roughly four fifths were seen once. Looked up from germline, CDR1 is SGDLS and CDR2 is YYNGEE. Between the trimmed V and J ends, which lost 0 bases and 8 bases, there was a span of 11 bases. The CDR3 is 13 residues long. The sequence derives from a man between 65 and 79 years old with active or convalescent COVID-19. This chain uses TRBV9 with TRBJ1-2; D gene ambiguous. Sequencing was carried out using peripheral blood. The CDR3 DNA is TGTGCCAGCAGCGTAGGTTCTCCAGGAGGCTACACCTTC. This codes for CASSVGSPGGYTF.